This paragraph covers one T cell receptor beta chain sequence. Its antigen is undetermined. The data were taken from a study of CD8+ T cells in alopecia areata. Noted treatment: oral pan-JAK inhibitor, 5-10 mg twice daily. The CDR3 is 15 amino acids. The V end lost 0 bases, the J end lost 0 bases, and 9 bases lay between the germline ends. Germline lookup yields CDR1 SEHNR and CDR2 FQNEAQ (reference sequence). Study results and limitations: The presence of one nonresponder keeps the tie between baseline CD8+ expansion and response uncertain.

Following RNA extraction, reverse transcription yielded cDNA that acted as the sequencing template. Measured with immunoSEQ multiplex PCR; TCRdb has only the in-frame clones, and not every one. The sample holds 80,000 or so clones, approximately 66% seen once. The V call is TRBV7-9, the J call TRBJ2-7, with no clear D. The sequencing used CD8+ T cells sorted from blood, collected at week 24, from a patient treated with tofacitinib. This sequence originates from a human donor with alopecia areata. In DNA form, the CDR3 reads TGTGCCAGCAGCTTAGCGGTCAGCAACTCCTACGAGCAGTACTTC. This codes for CASSLAVSNSYEQYF. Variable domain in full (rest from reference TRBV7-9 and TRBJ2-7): DTGVSQNPRHKITKRGQNVTFRCDPISEHNRLYWYRQTLGQGPEFLTYFQNEAQLEKSRLLSDRFSAERPKGSFSTLEIQRTEQGDSAMYLCASSLAVSNSYEQYFGPGTRLTVT.